Below, 31 T cell receptor beta chains from the same sample are listed, as sequenced in a study of CD8+ T cells in alopecia areata. RNA was isolated and reverse transcribed to cDNA, the sequencing template. Some clones are missing from TCRdb's copy, which holds only in-frame ones; the method was immunoSEQ multiplex PCR. The data hold tens of thousands of clones, with 70% to 80% observed a single time. Material for sequencing was NKG2D-low CD8+ T cells sorted from blood. These receptors originate from a human donor with alopecia areata.

The chain recombines TRBV27 with TRBJ2-1, with 12 bases lining up with TRBD2. The germline CDR1 and CDR2 sequences are MNHEY and SMNVEV (reference sequence). The CDR3 totals 16 residues. The junction had 4 bases not matched to a gene; V was cut back by 7 bases and J by 0 bases. CDR3 amino acids: CASTLAGGYSYNEQFF. CDR3 in DNA: TGTGCCAGCACCCTAGCGGGAGGGTACTCCTACAATGAGCAGTTCTTC.

The genes are TRBV29-1 and TRBJ2-7; the D gene could be TRBD1 or TRBD2 (5 bases each). From germline, CDR1 is SQVTM and CDR2 ANQGSEA. The CDR3 has 12 residues. Trimming removed 7 bases at V and 2 bases at J, with 12 bases between. The CDR3 DNA follows: TGCAGCGGGATCGGGACGGCCTACGAGCAGTACTTC. This translates into CSGIGTAYEQYF.

The chain joins TRBV7-2 to TRBJ2-7; 8 bases are a match to TRBD2. The CDR3 runs 13 residues. Germline V CDR1 and CDR2: SGHTA, FQGNSA. V was pared by 5 bases and J by 4 bases, with 4 bases of the junction left unmatched. The CDR3 bases are TGTGCCAGCAGCCACACGGGGGGGTACGAGCAGTACTTC. Its protein is CASSHTGGYEQYF.

The chain couples TRBV5-6 to TRBJ2-7, with 11 bases fitting TRBD2. Germline CDR1 SGHDT, CDR2 YYEEEE. After removal of 0 bases from V and 6 bases from J, the junction contained 11 bases not matched to a gene. The CDR3 sequence is 17 residues long. As DNA, the CDR3 is TGTGCCAGCAGCTTGGATCTAGCGGGGGGACTCCCCGGCGAGCAGTACTTC. It is translated as CASSLDLAGGLPGEQYF.

V usage is TRBV30 and J usage is TRBJ2-7; 8 bases fit TRBD2. Per germline, CDR1 GTSNPN and CDR2 SVGIG (reference sequence). CDR3 size: 14 residues. V shed 1 base and J 3 bases; nucleotides not matched to a gene: 5. This chain's CDR3 is CAWSDSAGVYEQYF. CDR3 nucleotide sequence: TGTGCCTGGAGTGATTCAGCGGGGGTCTACGAGCAGTACTTC.

The CDR3 spells CASSSPGETQYF. The CDR3 DNA reads as TGTGCCAGCAGTTCCCCCGGGGAGACCCAGTACTTC. J is TRBJ2-5 and V is TRBV27, with D unresolved. Deletions cut 4 bases from V and 5 bases from J, with 8 bases between. Germline loops: CDR1 MNHEY, CDR2 SMNVEV (reference sequence). The CDR3 is made up of 12 amino acids.

The CDR3 DNA follows: TGTGCCAGCAGCGAGGGACTGCCGGCTCATCAGCCCCAGCATTTT. Amino acid sequence: CASSEGLPAHQPQHF. V and J are TRBV7-2 and TRBJ1-5, with D possibly TRBD1 on 5 matching bases. The CDR3 contains 15 residues. Germline loops: CDR1 SGHTA, CDR2 FQGNSA. Between the trimmed V and J ends, which lost 5 bases and 5 bases, there was a span of 16 bases.

V usage is TRBV30 and J usage is TRBJ1-2, with 9 bases identical to TRBD1. Germline V lookup: CDR1 GTSNPN, CDR2 SVGIG (reference sequence). This CDR3 has 13 amino acids. Trimming took 4 bases from V and 7 from J; bases not matched to a gene: 7. CDR3 region: CAWNEQGAGGYTF. The DNA for the CDR3 is TGTGCCTGGAATGAACAGGGGGCGGGTGGCTACACCTTC.

The chain is built from TRBV10-2 and TRBJ2-5; D is perhaps TRBD2 (6 bases). The V end was cut by 0 bases, the J end by 5 bases, with 13 bases between. This CDR3 region has 15 residues. CDR1 and CDR2 from the germline V gene are WSHSY and SAAADI. CDR3 nucleotide sequence: TGCGCCAGCAGTGAGTCGGGAGGAAGCGGGGAGACCCAGTACTTC. It translates to CASSESGGSGETQYF.

This chain links TRBV5-6 with TRBJ2-1, with unresolved D. The V gene's germline CDR1 is SGHDT and CDR2 YYEEEE. The CDR3 is 14 residues long. V was clipped by 2 bases and J by 1 base, with 7 bases between them. CDR3 loop: CASSLWESYNEQFF. Here the CDR3 DNA reads TGTGCCAGCAGCTTATGGGAATCCTACAATGAGCAGTTCTTC.

The V call is TRBV28, the J call TRBJ2-3, with D perhaps assigned TRBD1 or TRBD2 (6 bases each). The CDR3 has 15 amino acids. The ends were cut back, 5 bases at V and 2 bases at J, with 14 bases in the middle. In germline, CDR1 is MDHEN, CDR2 SYDVKM. This CDR3 is CASSPSGALTDTQYF. In DNA, the CDR3 is TGTGCCAGCAGTCCCTCGGGGGCGCTCACAGATACGCAGTATTTT.

This rearrangement joins TRBV13 to TRBJ2-7, with 7 bases lining up with TRBD2. This CDR3 spans 15 amino acids. Per the germline V gene, CDR1 is PRHDT and CDR2 is FYEKMQ (reference sequence). V gave up 5 bases and J gave up 3 bases; unmatched junction bases: 10. CDR3 sequence: CASSPRGSGYYEQYF. The CDR3 DNA sequence: TGTGCCAGCAGCCCCCGCGGTAGCGGGTACTACGAGCAGTACTTC.

The J gene is TRBJ1-5, the V gene TRBV27; TRBD1 is a possible D gene (6 bases). The V end was cut by 6 bases, the J end by 3 bases, with 15 bases between. This CDR3 region has 15 residues. Germline V gene data show CDR1 as MNHEY and CDR2 as SMNVEV (reference sequence). CDR3 residues: CASSGTTSDNQPQHF. CDR3 in DNA: TGTGCCAGCAGCGGGACAACTAGCGACAATCAGCCCCAGCATTTT.

The CDR3 protein is CSVFGARDEQYF. As DNA, the CDR3 is TGCAGCGTGTTTGGGGCACGGGACGAGCAGTACTTC. The rearrangement joins TRBV29-1 to TRBJ2-7; D may be TRBD1 (5 bases). Germline assignment: CDR1 SQVTM and CDR2 ANQGSEA. V was shortened by 6 bases and J by 5 bases, with 14 bases between the two germline ends. CDR3 size: 12 residues.

The chain combines TRBV6-1 with TRBJ2-7; a weak D match, TRBD2 (6 bases). V was trimmed by 4 bases and J by 5 bases, leaving 18 bases between them. From germline, CDR1 is MNHNS and CDR2 SASEGT. The CDR3 loop spans 15 amino acids. The CDR3 DNA is TGTGCCAGCAGTGTCATTTTAGGAGGGCCGGACGAGCAGTACTTC. Translation: CASSVILGGPDEQYF.

V is TRBV30 and J is TRBJ2-7; D ambiguous. Germline values: CDR1 GTSNPN, CDR2 SVGIG (reference sequence). This CDR3 has 12 residues. V was cut by 2 bases and J by 2 bases, with 7 bases left in between. The CDR3 region has the DNA TGTGCCTGGAGTAACTCCCCCTACGAGCAGTACTTC. Encoded protein: CAWSNSPYEQYF. The full variable domain, with the rest looked up from reference TRBV30 and TRBJ2-7, is SQTIHQWPATLVQPVGSPLSLECTVEGTSNPNLYWYRQAAGRGLQLLFYSVGIGQISSEVPQNLSASRPQDRQFILSSKKLLLSDSGFYLCAWSNSPYEQYFGPGTRLTVT.

This clone appeared a few times. Its ends do not fully match the called genes, so a read error is possible. The chain employs TRBV6-5 and TRBJ2-7, with a tentative D call TRBD2 (6 bases). Germline V gives CDR1 MNHEY, CDR2 SVGAGI. CDR3 size: 15 residues. Written as DNA, the CDR3 is TGTGCCAGCAGTTACTCGGGAGGTTCCTCCCACGAGCAGTACTTC. Protein: CASSYSGGSSHEQYF.

The rearrangement links TRBV25-1 to TRBJ2-7, with 10 bases identical to TRBD1. From germline, CDR1 is MGHDK and CDR2 SYGVNS. Unmatched junction bases numbered 2, after V lost 4 bases and J lost 2 bases. The CDR3 consists of 14 residues. The CDR3 here is CASSAGTGAYEQYF. The CDR3 DNA follows: TGTGCCAGCAGTGCAGGGACAGGGGCCTACGAGCAGTACTTC.

The J gene is TRBJ2-7, the V gene TRBV5-1, with 11 bases aligning to TRBD1. Trimming took 2 bases from V and 3 from J; bases not matched to a gene: 1. The CDR3 is 14 residues long. Germline CDR1 is SGHRS and CDR2 is YFSETQ. The CDR3 sequence: CASSLGTGGYEQYF. The CDR3 DNA is TGCGCCAGCAGCTTAGGGACAGGGGGCTACGAGCAGTACTTC.

This chain connects TRBV29-1 to TRBJ2-5; D possibly corresponds to TRBD1 (6 bases). The V gene's germline CDR1 is SQVTM and CDR2 ANQGSEA. Between the trimmed V and J ends, which lost 4 bases and 0 bases, there was a span of 12 bases. The CDR3 has 14 amino acids. CDR3: CSVADRDNQETQYF. CDR3 coding DNA: TGCAGCGTTGCGGATAGGGACAACCAAGAGACCCAGTACTTC.

The chain combines TRBV6-5 with TRBJ2-1, with D unclear. V lost 3 bases and J 6 bases, leaving 9 bases between the germline ends. Germline CDR1 and CDR2: MNHEY and SVGAGI. The CDR3 has 13 residues. CDR3 bases: TGTGCCAGCAGTTATCCCTTAGGCAATGAGCAGTTCTTC. Its translation is CASSYPLGNEQFF.

The chain combines TRBV7-2 with TRBJ2-7; no definite D call. Trimming removed 8 bases at V and 3 bases at J, with 11 bases between. The CDR3 has 12 residues. CDR1 and CDR2 (germline): SGHTA, FQGNSA. The DNA for the CDR3 is TGTGCCAGCGGTGTAAGGGTCTACGAGCAGTACTTC. This sequence encodes CASGVRVYEQYF.

The chain carries TRBV7-9 and TRBJ2-3; 7 positions match TRBD2. The CDR3 consists of 15 residues. In germline, CDR1 is SEHNR, CDR2 FQNEAQ (reference sequence). Trimming took 2 bases from V and 3 from J; bases not matched to a gene: 5. The CDR3 region is CASSLFAGATDTQYF. DNA for the CDR3: TGTGCCAGCAGCTTATTTGCGGGAGCAACAGATACGCAGTATTTT.

The gene calls are TRBV6-1 and TRBJ2-5; TRBD1 matches 7 bases. The CDR3 sequence is 15 residues long. The ends lost 4 bases at V and 0 bases at J; junction bases unmatched: 5. Germline V CDR1 and CDR2: MNHNS, SASEGT. The CDR3 nucleotides read TGTGCCAGCAGTGGTTCGGGGACAGACCAAGAGACCCAGTACTTC. Its translation is CASSGSGTDQETQYF.

J is TRBJ2-6 and V is TRBV30, with TRBD1 matching over 11 bases. V dropped 4 bases and J dropped 1; count of bases not matched to a gene: 3. CDR3 size: 16 residues. CDR1 and CDR2 from the germline V gene are GTSNPN and SVGIG (reference sequence). CDR3 region: CAWTGQGESGANVLTF. The CDR3 DNA is TGTGCCTGGACGGGACAGGGGGAGTCTGGGGCCAACGTCCTGACTTTC.

A few counts support this clone. For the CDR3, the DNA is TGTGCCAGCAGCTGGACGGATACGCAGTATTTT. As protein: CASSWTDTQYF. The V call is TRBV7-9, the J call TRBJ2-3; D is ambiguous. Germline CDR1 and CDR2: SEHNR and FQNEAQ (reference sequence). V lost 4 bases to trimming and J lost 6 bases, with 5 bases between them. This CDR3 comprises 11 residues.

The V gene is TRBV2, the J gene TRBJ1-6; 10 nucleotides agree with TRBD1. The length of the CDR3 is 16 residues. Germline CDR1 SNHLY, CDR2 FYNNEI. Losses at the gene ends were 3 bases for V and 9 bases for J; bases not matched to a gene: 8. The CDR3 DNA reads TGTGCCAGCAGTGATATCCCCGGGACAGGGGCTTCACCCCTCCACTTT. It encodes CASSDIPGTGASPLHF.

This chain connects TRBV7-2 to TRBJ2-7; no reliable D call. The V gene's germline CDR1 is SGHTA and CDR2 FQGNSA. Trimming took 1 base from V and 3 from J, leaving 7 bases between them. The CDR3 runs 13 residues. The DNA of the CDR3 is TGTGCCAGCAGCTTAGGGGCCAACTACGAGCAGTACTTC. Translated: CASSLGANYEQYF.

V usage is TRBV18 and J usage is TRBJ2-2; a possible D gene is TRBD2 (6 bases). V lost 2 bases and J lost 0, with 10 bases in between. CDR3 size: 16 residues. CDR1 and CDR2 from the germline V gene are KGHSH and LQKENI. The CDR3: CASSPDGGANTGELFF. CDR3 bases: TGTGCCAGCTCACCAGACGGCGGGGCGAACACCGGGGAGCTGTTTTTT.

This chain connects TRBV7-9 to TRBJ2-2; D is undetermined. There are 12 residues in the CDR3. Germline CDR1 is SEHNR and CDR2 is FQNEAQ (reference sequence). CDR3 amino acids: CALMGPTGELFF. The CDR3 DNA reads as TGTGCTCTTATGGGTCCGACCGGGGAGCTGTTTTTT.

DNA for the CDR3: TGTGCCAGCAGTTCCCTGAATCAGCCCCAGCATTTT. Its protein is CASSSLNQPQHF. This chain connects TRBV27 to TRBJ1-5; D uncertain. This CDR3 has 12 residues. V shed 4 bases and J shed 4 bases, with 5 bases lying between them. The germline V gene encodes CDR1 MNHEY and CDR2 SMNVEV (reference sequence).